There are many counts of the clone carrying this T cell receptor beta chain. Trimming took off 4 bases at V and 1 base at J, with 10 bases between the two ends. This CDR3 spans 13 amino acids. Per the germline V gene, CDR1 is GTSNPN and CDR2 is SVGIG (reference sequence). These data belong to a study of regulatory T cells in long-lasting Graves disease. Construction of the TCR beta libraries employed iRepertoire HTBI primers in conjunction with Arm-PCR of CDR3 regions. TCRdb analysed the multiplex PCR reads with MiXCR anew, one entry per CDR3 protein. This table holds around 480,000 distinct CDR3 sequences, 15% to 20% found once. Described time point: newly diagnosed GD, antithyroid drugs for less than 3 months. Construction of the TCR library relied on RNA isolated from PBMCs. Each of the patients was recruited from an endocrinology department situated in Xi'an, China. These same data were also listed under a study on T cells in Graves' hyperthyroidism and ophthalmopathy. That source adds: Most thyroid clonotypes expanded above 0.001 were also detected in blood.

This sequence originates from a woman aged 35 to 59 with Graves disease. The material was peripheral blood mononuclear cells (PBMCs), obtained at new diagnosis, from a patient treated with antithyroid drugs. This chain uses TRBV30 with TRBJ1-1, with unresolved D. As DNA, the CDR3 is TGTGCCTGGACCCCTCAGTGGAACACTGAAGCTTTCTTT. Translated, it gives CAWTPQWNTEAFF.